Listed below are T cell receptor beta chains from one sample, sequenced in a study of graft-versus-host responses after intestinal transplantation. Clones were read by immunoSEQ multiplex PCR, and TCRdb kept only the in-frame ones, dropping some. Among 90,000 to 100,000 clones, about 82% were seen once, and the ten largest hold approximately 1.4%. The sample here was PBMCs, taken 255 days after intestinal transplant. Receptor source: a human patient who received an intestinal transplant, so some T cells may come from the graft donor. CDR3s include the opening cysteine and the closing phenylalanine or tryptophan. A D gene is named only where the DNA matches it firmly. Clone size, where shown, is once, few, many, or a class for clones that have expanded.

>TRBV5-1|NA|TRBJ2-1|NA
CASSLGAGTNEQFF
TGCGCCAGCAGCTTGGGGGCAGGGACGAATGAGCAGTTCTTC
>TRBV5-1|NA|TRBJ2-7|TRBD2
CASSLSVGAGPPYEQYF
TGCGCCAGCAGCTTGTCGGTAGGAGCGGGGCCCCCCTACGAGCAGTACTTC
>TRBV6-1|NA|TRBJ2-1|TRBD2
CASSEVIAGGVPDEQFF
TGTGCCAGCAGTGAAGTTATAGCGGGAGGGGTACCGGATGAGCAGTTCTTC
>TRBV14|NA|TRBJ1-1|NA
CASSRGRITEAFF
TGTGCCAGCAGCCGGGGGAGGATCACTGAAGCTTTCTTT
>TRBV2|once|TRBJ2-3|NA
CASRTYGSPEADTQYF
TGTGCCAGCAGGACCTACGGCAGCCCTGAGGCAGATACGCAGTATTTT
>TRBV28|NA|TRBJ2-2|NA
CASSLRPPGELFF
TGTGCCAGCAGTTTACGTCCCCCCGGGGAGCTGTTTTTT
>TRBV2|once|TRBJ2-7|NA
CASRGGASRGSYEQYF
TGTGCCAGCAGGGGTGGGGCCTCACGGGGCTCCTACGAGCAGTACTTC
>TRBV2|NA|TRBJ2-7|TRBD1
CASSGTGPYEQYF
TGTGCCAGTTCCGGGACAGGTCCCTACGAGCAGTACTTC
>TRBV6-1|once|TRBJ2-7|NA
CASSEARHPSSYEQYF
TGTGCCAGCAGTGAAGCCCGCCATCCTAGCTCCTACGAGCAGTACTTC
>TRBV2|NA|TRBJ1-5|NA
CASSEGGSSNQPQHF
TGTGCCAGCAGCGAGGGAGGGTCTAGCAATCAGCCCCAGCATTTT
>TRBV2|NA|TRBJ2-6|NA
CASWGGAGANVLTF
TGTGCCAGTTGGGGTGGAGCTGGGGCCAACGTCCTGACTTTC
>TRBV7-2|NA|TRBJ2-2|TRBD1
CASSPFPGRQGLDGELFF
TGTGCCAGCAGCCCCTTCCCGGGGAGACAGGGATTGGACGGGGAGCTGTTTTTT
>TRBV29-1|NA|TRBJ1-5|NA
CSVGQGGNQPQHF
TGCAGCGTTGGCCAGGGAGGCAATCAGCCCCAGCATTTT
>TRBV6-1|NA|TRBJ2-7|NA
CASRTAGAAEQYF
TGTGCCAGCAGGACGGCCGGGGCGGCGGAGCAGTACTTC
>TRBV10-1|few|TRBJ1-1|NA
CASSETRVTEAFF
TGCGCCAGCAGTGAGACAAGGGTCACTGAAGCTTTCTTT
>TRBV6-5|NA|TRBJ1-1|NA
CASSYYGMNTEAFF
TGTGCCAGCAGTTACTACGGTATGAACACTGAAGCTTTCTTT